Shown below are 20 T cell receptor beta chains from a single sample sequenced in a study of T-cell memory formation after mild COVID-19. TCRdb used MiXCR to reprocess the 5' RACE reads, holding one entry per CDR3 protein. The repertoire holds 250,000 or so distinct CDR3 sequences, approximately 9% seen once, with 20% to 25% in the top ten. Sequenced material: PBMCs or a T cell subset sorted from them (not recorded which). These receptors were collected from a man between 18 and 29 years old who had mild COVID-19 (a few samples of this study predate the infection). Cell type and time point are not known.

The table lists this clonotype with a few counts. V gene TRBV7-6 combines with J gene TRBJ1-5; 7 bases fit TRBD1. CDR1 SGHVS and CDR2 FNYEAQ come from the germline V gene. V was pared by 5 bases and J by 5 bases, with 6 bases of the junction left unmatched. This CDR3 is built from 14 residues. CDR3 DNA sequence: TGTGCCAGCAGCCGATCAGGGGGAGATCAGCCCCAGCATTTT. Amino acid sequence: CASSRSGGDQPQHF.

V gene TRBV5-1 combines with J gene TRBJ2-7, with D possibly matching TRBD2 (5 bases). The germline V and J ends were trimmed by 0 bases and 2 bases, with 9 bases remaining between them. The CDR3 loop spans 14 amino acids. The germline gives CDR1 SGHRS, CDR2 YFSETQ. CDR3 loop: CASSLESGTYEQYF. CDR3 DNA sequence: TGCGCCAGCAGCTTGGAGTCGGGGACCTACGAGCAGTACTTC.

The chain combines TRBV6-2 or TRBV6-3 with TRBJ2-1; the D call may be TRBD1 or TRBD2 (5 bases each). This CDR3 is 15 amino acids long. Trimming cost V 0 bases and J 0 bases, with 6 bases left between them. Germline loops: CDR1 MNHEY, CDR2 SVGEGT. The CDR3 protein is CASSYSGVSYNEQFF. For the CDR3, the DNA is TGTGCCAGCAGTTACTCGGGGGTCTCCTACAATGAGCAGTTCTTC.

In DNA, the CDR3 is TGTGCCAGCAGCTTGCGGCTAGCGGGATTCACAGATACGCAGTATTTT. Translating it yields CASSLRLAGFTDTQYF. J is TRBJ2-3 and V is TRBV11-3; TRBD2 matches at 9 bases. CDR3 size: 16 residues. CDR1 SGHNT and CDR2 YENEEA come from the germline V gene. The J segment lost 2 bases and the V segment lost 3 bases, leaving 6 bases of the junction unmatched.

This clonotype was observed a few times. The chain has TRBV6-5 and TRBJ2-3, with 7 nucleotides matching TRBD1. Per germline, CDR1 MNHEY and CDR2 SVGAGI. V gave up 5 bases and J gave up 3 bases; unmatched junction bases: 8. This CDR3 has 15 amino acids. CDR3 nucleotides: TGTGCCAGCAGTGAGGGACAGATTACTACAGATACGCAGTATTTT. Protein product: CASSEGQITTDTQYF.

This clonotype occurred many times. This chain joins TRBV14 and TRBJ1-2, with D perhaps TRBD1 (6 bases). This CDR3 spans 13 amino acids. Germline values: CDR1 SGHDN, CDR2 FVKESK. Between the trimmed V and J ends, which lost 4 bases and 0 bases, there was a span of 6 bases. The CDR3, as DNA: TGTGCCAGCAGCCGGGACACTAACTATGGCTACACCTTC. Its protein is CASSRDTNYGYTF.

V usage is TRBV11-2 and J usage is TRBJ1-1; maybe TRBD1 (5 bases). The V and J ends lost 5 bases and 10 bases respectively, with 20 bases between them. Germline assignment: CDR1 SGHAT and CDR2 FQNNGV. The CDR3 has 14 amino acids. CDR3 sequence reads: CASSKLVGDAGAFF. In DNA form, the CDR3 reads TGTGCCAGCAGCAAGCTGGTCGGGGACGCGGGAGCTTTCTTT.

Written as DNA, the CDR3 is TGTGCCAGCGGGGCCGGGGACCAAGAGACCCAGTACTTC. Protein: CASGAGDQETQYF. The chain has TRBV7-3 and TRBJ2-5; possibly TRBD1 or TRBD2 for D (5 bases each). Germline-derived CDR1 and CDR2 are SGHTA and FQGTGA. This CDR3 region has 13 residues. Trimming took 8 bases from V and 0 from J, leaving 10 bases between them.

The V gene is TRBV3-1, the J gene TRBJ2-5, with a weak D call TRBD1 (6 bases). This CDR3 is built from 15 residues. V was pared by 4 bases and J by 7 bases, with 19 bases between. Germline V gives CDR1 LGHDT, CDR2 YNNKEL (reference sequence). The CDR3 coding sequence is TGTGCCAGCAGCCGCGCCAATCAGGGGATCAGGACCCAGTACTTC. Residues: CASSRANQGIRTQYF.

The chain couples TRBV6-1 to TRBJ2-3; TRBD1 aligns across 8 bases. The trim removed 10 bases at V and 4 bases at J, leaving 10 bases unmatched. Germline V CDR1 and CDR2: MNHNS, SASEGT. This CDR3 comprises 14 residues. The CDR3 DNA reads as TGTGCCAACTCCAGGGGGCCGTCTGCAGATACGCAGTATTTT. Protein product: CANSRGPSADTQYF.

This clonotype was observed a few times. The chain combines TRBV7-3 with TRBJ2-1; 8 bases map to TRBD2. Germline CDR1 SGHTA, CDR2 FQGTGA. V lost 4 bases and J lost 4; bases outside the gene matches: 9. This CDR3 spans 16 amino acids. CDR3 sequence reads: CASSSTGTSIYNEQFF. CDR3 coding DNA: TGTGCCAGCAGCTCGACCGGGACTAGTATTTACAATGAGCAGTTCTTC.

As to this clonotype: With a much larger clone just one base away, this may be a read error. This sequence joins TRBV7-2 and TRBJ1-1; 7 positions agree with TRBD1. Germline V gives CDR1 SGHTA, CDR2 FQGNSA. The CDR3 spans 13 residues. CDR3 residues: CASSSGQRTEAYF. In nucleotides, the CDR3 is TGTGCCAGCAGCTCGGGACAGCGAACTGAAGCTTACTTT.

This clonotype was found many times. The gene calls are TRBV7-9 and TRBJ2-6; no firm D call. Between the trimmed V and J ends, which lost 3 bases and 4 bases, there was a span of 16 bases. The CDR3 length is 17 residues. Germline V lookup: CDR1 SEHNR, CDR2 FQNEAQ (reference sequence). The CDR3 region has the DNA TGTGCCAGCAGCTTCTCATCAGGCCTCACCGGGGCCAACGTCCTGACTTTC. Residues: CASSFSSGLTGANVLTF.

This chain links TRBV6-5 with TRBJ2-1, with TRBD1 matching over 7 bases. The germline gives CDR1 MNHEY, CDR2 SVGAGI. The CDR3 runs 15 residues. After removal of 8 bases from V and 0 bases from J, the junction contained 7 bases not matched to a gene. The CDR3 sequence: CASQQTGSSYNEQFF. CDR3 DNA: TGTGCCAGCCAACAGACAGGGAGCTCCTACAATGAGCAGTTCTTC.

This clonotype was detected only a few times. The V and J genes are TRBV7-6 and TRBJ2-2; D remains unclear. Deletions cut 2 bases from V and 5 bases from J, with 18 bases between. CDR3 length equals 17 residues. Germline V gene sequence: CDR1 SGHVS, CDR2 FNYEAQ. CDR3 nucleotides: TGTGCCAGCAGCTTATCCTTTCTTTCCCGGTCTACCGGGGAGCTGTTTTTT. This translates into CASSLSFLSRSTGELFF.

This clonotype was seen only a few times. This sequence joins TRBV5-1 and TRBJ1-2, with 8 positions matching TRBD1. This CDR3 contains 17 residues. Germline V gene sequence: CDR1 SGHRS, CDR2 YFSETQ. Trimming took 2 bases from V and 3 from J; bases not matched to a gene: 12. The CDR3 DNA follows: TGCGCCAGCAGCTTTAGCTGGGCCGGGACAGGAGACTATGGCTACACCTTC. Encoded protein: CASSFSWAGTGDYGYTF.

This clonotype has more than one count but fewer than ten. The chain is built from TRBV7-2 and TRBJ1-2, with D hard to call. This CDR3 has 13 residues. CDR1 SGHTA and CDR2 FQGNSA come from the germline V gene. The V end lost 3 bases, the J end lost 2 bases, and 7 bases lay between the germline ends. The CDR3 reads CASSLARNYGYTF. CDR3 nucleotide sequence: TGTGCCAGCAGCTTGGCACGGAACTATGGCTACACCTTC.

This clonotype was picked up a small number of times. J is TRBJ2-1 and V is TRBV7-2; TRBD2 agrees at 8 bases. Germline V gives CDR1 SGHTA, CDR2 FQGNSA. The CDR3 length is 15 residues. The V and J ends lost 1 base and 8 bases, in that order; junction bases with no gene match: 7. This CDR3 is CASSLGGTSNHEQFF. The CDR3, as DNA: TGTGCCAGCAGCTTAGGGGGGACTAGTAACCATGAGCAGTTCTTC.

This clonotype has only a few counts. The chain combines TRBV7-2 with TRBJ2-1, with D maybe TRBD2 (6 bases). This CDR3 contains 15 residues. V was cut by 5 bases and J by 7 bases, with 18 bases left in between. The germline CDR1 and CDR2 sequences are SGHTA and FQGNSA. CDR3: CASSRGSPDGNEQFF. The DNA for the CDR3 is TGTGCCAGCAGCCGGGGGTCCCCCGACGGGAATGAGCAGTTCTTC.

The chain carries TRBV11-2 and TRBJ2-7; D tentatively fits TRBD1 or TRBD2 (5 bases each). V was cut by 7 bases and J by 2 bases, with 15 bases left in between. The germline CDR1 and CDR2 sequences are SGHAT and FQNNGV. The CDR3 contains 14 residues. CDR3 residues: CASTPSRVAYEQYF. In nucleotides, the CDR3 is TGTGCCAGCACCCCTAGCAGGGTGGCCTACGAGCAGTACTTC.